This TCR beta chain was recorded in a study of control samples from healthy donors and cancer patients. Germline CDR1 and CDR2: MGHRA and YSYEKL. V was clipped by 0 bases and J by 9 bases, with 12 bases between them. The CDR3 extends over 14 amino acids. Using immunoSEQ multiplex PCR, the repertoire was profiled, and TCRdb retains in-frame clones only, with some absent. The sample lists about 54,000 clones, 95% to 97% occurring once. The sample taken for sequencing was blood. The sequence came from a woman younger than 45 in good health. The V and J genes are TRBV4-1 and TRBJ2-4; D remains unclear. The CDR3 reads CASSQEVGIGIQYF. The CDR3 DNA reads TGCGCCAGCAGCCAAGAAGTTGGAATAGGCATTCAGTACTTC.